The clone carrying this T cell receptor (beta chain) was seen once. The antigen is not known. The data belong to a study of T cell responses to AZD1222 COVID-19 vaccine. V lost 4 bases to trimming and J lost 3 bases; unmatched junction nucleotides: 11. The CDR3 contains 17 residues. Germline CDR1 is LGHNA and CDR2 is YNFKEQ. Findings of the study overall: A reported finding is that nearly half of spike-specific TCRs target unmutated variant regions. The peak T cell response came first, and repertoires were sampled only after it.

The assay was immunoSEQ multiplex PCR, and TCRdb's table has in-frame clones only and misses some. The sample lists approximately 120,000 clones; 70% to 90% were seen once. The sequence was obtained from an adult who received the AZD1222 COVID-19 vaccine. This rearrangement joins TRBV4-2 to TRBJ2-7, with 11 bases lining up with TRBD1. The sample here was peripheral blood, taken 28 days after the second AZD1222 dose. The CDR3, as DNA: TGTGCCAGCAGCCGGAGCGACACCGGGACAGGGGGCTACGAGCAGTACTTC. This sequence encodes CASSRSDTGTGGYEQYF.